A single sample gave rise to the 3 T cell receptor beta chains below, sequenced in a study of Ad26.COV2.S vaccination and SARS-CoV-2 variants. Produced via immunoSEQ multiplex PCR; TCRdb's table is partial and in-frame only. This sample carries more than 350,000 clones, about 93% of them seen once, and the ten largest clones take 9% to 15%. As for treatment: 15 to 20 received Ad26.COV2.S at low or high dose, single or two shots; about 5 received placebo; per-sample allocation not given. Day 63 following the first vaccine or placebo injection was when the samples were taken. The material was peripheral blood, obtained in a trial of Ad26.COV2.S vaccine versus placebo. The receptors were sampled from a person between 18 and 60 years old who received the Ad26.COV2.S COVID-19 vaccine or a placebo.

V and J are TRBV4-1 and TRBJ1-1; D ambiguous. The CDR3 consists of 12 residues. Per the germline V gene, CDR1 is MGHRA and CDR2 is YSYEKL. Trimming took off 4 bases at V and 8 bases at J, with 11 bases between the two ends. This chain's CDR3 is CASSRLGGEAFF. The CDR3, as DNA: TGCGCCAGCAGCCGTCTCGGAGGGGAAGCTTTCTTT.

The chain has TRBV2 and TRBJ2-7, with 7 bases that match TRBD2. This CDR3 is built from 17 residues. Germline CDR1 is SNHLY and CDR2 is FYNNEI. J gave up 1 base and V 0 bases, and 9 bases lay outside the gene matches. CDR3 loop: CASSEAVGRAKSYEQYF. CDR3 DNA: TGTGCCAGCAGTGAAGCGGTGGGGAGGGCCAAGTCCTACGAGCAGTACTTC.

This chain joins TRBV6-1 and TRBJ1-2; D not certain. Germline-derived CDR1 and CDR2 are MNHNS and SASEGT. V was trimmed by 3 bases and J by 2 bases, leaving 13 bases between them. The CDR3 totals 15 residues. The CDR3 DNA is TGTGCCAGCAGTGAGAGGGCAGGCCAAAACTATGGCTACACCTTC. It yields the protein CASSERAGQNYGYTF.